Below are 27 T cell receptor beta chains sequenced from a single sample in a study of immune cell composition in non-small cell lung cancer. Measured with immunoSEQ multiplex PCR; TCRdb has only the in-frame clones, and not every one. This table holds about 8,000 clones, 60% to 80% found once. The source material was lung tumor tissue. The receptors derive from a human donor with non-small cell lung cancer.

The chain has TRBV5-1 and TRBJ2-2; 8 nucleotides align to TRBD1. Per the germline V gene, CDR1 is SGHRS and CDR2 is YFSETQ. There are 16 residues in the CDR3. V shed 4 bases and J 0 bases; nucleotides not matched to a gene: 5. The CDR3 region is CASSVGDRPNTGELFF. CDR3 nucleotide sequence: TGCGCCAGCAGCGTGGGGGACAGGCCGAACACCGGGGAGCTGTTTTTT.

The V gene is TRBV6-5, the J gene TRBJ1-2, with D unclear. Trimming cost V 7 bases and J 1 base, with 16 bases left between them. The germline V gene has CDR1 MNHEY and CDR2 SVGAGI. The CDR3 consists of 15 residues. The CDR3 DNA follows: TGTGCCAGCACCGCAGGCAGCACTCGTAACTATGGCTACACCTTC. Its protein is CASTAGSTRNYGYTF.

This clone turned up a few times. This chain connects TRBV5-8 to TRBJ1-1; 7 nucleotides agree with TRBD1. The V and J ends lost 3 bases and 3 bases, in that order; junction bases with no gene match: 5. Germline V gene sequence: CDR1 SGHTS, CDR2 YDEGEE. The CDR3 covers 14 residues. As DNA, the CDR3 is TGTGCCAGCAGCTGGATCGACAGGGACACTGAAGCTTTCTTT. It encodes CASSWIDRDTEAFF.

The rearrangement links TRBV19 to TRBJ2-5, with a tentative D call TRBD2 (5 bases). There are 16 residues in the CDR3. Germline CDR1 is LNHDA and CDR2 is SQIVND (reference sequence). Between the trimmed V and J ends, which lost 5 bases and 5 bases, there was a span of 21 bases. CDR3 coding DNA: TGTGCCAGTAGTCCCCTTCGACAAGGAGGAACGGAGACCCAGTACTTC. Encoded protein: CASSPLRQGGTETQYF. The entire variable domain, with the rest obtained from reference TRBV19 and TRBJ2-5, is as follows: DGGITQSPKYLFRKEGQNVTLSCEQNLNHDAMYWYRQDPGQGLRLIYYSQIVNDFQKGDIAEGYSVSREKKESFPLTVTSAQKNPTAFYLCASSPLRQGGTETQYFGPGTRLLVL.

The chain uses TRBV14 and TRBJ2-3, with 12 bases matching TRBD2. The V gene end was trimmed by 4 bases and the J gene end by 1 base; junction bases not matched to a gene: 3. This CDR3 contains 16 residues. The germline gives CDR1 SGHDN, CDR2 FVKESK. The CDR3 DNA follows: TGTGCCAGCAGCCCTCGACTAGCGGGGGGCACAGATACGCAGTATTTT. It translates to CASSPRLAGGTDTQYF.

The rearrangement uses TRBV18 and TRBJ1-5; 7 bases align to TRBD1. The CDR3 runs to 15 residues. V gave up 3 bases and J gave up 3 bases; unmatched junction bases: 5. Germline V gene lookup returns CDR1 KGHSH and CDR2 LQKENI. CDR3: CASSPTGDDNQPQHF. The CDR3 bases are TGTGCCAGCTCACCTACAGGGGATGACAATCAGCCCCAGCATTTT.

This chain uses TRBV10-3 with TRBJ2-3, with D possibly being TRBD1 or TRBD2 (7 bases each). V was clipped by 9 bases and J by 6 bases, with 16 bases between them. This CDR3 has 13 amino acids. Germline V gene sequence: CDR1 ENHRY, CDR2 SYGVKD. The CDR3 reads CAIASRGGDTQYF. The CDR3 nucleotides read TGTGCCATTGCCAGCAGGGGGGGGGATACGCAGTATTTT.

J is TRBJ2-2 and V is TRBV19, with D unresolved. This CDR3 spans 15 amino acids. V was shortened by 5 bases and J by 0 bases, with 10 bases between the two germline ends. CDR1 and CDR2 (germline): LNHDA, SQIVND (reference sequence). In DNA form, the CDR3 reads TGTGCCAGTAGTTTGGAACTCGCGAACACCGGGGAGCTGTTTTTT. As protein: CASSLELANTGELFF. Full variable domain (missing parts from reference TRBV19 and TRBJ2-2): DGGITQSPKYLFRKEGQNVTLSCEQNLNHDAMYWYRQDPGQGLRLIYYSQIVNDFQKGDIAEGYSVSREKKESFPLTVTSAQKNPTAFYLCASSLELANTGELFFGEGSRLTVL.

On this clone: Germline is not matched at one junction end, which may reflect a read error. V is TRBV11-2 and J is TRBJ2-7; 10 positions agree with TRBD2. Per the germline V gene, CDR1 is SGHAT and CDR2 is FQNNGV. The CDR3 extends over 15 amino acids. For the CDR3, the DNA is TGCGCCAGCAGCCAATCTACTAGCGGGGACGACGAGCAGTACTTC. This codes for CASSQSTSGDDEQYF.

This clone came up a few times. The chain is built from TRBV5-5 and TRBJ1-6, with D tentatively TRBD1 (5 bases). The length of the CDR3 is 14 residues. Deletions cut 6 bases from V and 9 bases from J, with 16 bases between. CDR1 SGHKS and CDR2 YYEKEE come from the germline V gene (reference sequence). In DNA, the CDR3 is TGTGCCAGCACCCGAGGGCAGGGAGGTTCACCCCTCCACTTT. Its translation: CASTRGQGGSPLHF. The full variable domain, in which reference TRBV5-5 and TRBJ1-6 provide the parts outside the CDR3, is DAGVTQSPTHLIKTRGQQVTLRCSPISGHKSVSWYQQVLGQGPQFIFQYYEKEERGRGNFPDRFSARQFPNYSSELNVNALLLGDSALYLCASTRGQGGSPLHFGNGTRLTVT.

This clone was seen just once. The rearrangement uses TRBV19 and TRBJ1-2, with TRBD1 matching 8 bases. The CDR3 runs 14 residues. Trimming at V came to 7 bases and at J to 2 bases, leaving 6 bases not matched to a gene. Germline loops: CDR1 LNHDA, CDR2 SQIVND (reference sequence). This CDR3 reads CASTGQARNYGYTF. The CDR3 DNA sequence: TGTGCCAGTACGGGACAGGCAAGGAACTATGGCTACACCTTC.

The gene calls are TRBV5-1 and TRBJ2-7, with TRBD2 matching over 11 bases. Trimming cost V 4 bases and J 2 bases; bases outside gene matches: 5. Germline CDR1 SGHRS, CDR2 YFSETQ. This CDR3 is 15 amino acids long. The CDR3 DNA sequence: TGCGCCAGCAGCCAGAGACTAGCGGGGACCTACGAGCAGTACTTC. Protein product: CASSQRLAGTYEQYF.

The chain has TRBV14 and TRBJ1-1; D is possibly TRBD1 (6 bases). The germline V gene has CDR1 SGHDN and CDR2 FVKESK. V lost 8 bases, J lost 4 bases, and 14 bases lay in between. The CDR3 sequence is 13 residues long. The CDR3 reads CASGLLGGTEAFF. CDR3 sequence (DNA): TGTGCCAGCGGCCTCTTAGGGGGCACTGAAGCTTTCTTT.

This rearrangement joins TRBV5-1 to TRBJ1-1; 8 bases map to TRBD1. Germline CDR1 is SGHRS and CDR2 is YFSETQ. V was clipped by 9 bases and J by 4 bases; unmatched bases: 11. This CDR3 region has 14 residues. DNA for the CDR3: TGCGCCACCGCGCAGGGGGCGCTTGGCACTGAAGCTTTCTTT. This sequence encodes CATAQGALGTEAFF.

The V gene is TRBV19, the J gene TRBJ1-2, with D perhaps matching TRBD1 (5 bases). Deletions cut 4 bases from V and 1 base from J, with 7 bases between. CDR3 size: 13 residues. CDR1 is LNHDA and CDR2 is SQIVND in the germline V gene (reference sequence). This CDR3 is CASSKQGNYGYTF. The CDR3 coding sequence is TGTGCCAGTAGTAAGCAGGGTAACTATGGCTACACCTTC.

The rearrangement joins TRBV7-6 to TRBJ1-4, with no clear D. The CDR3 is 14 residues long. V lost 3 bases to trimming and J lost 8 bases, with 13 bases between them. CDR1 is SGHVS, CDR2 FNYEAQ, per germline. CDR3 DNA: TGTGCCAGCAGCTTGCAGGAGAACTTCGAAAAACTGTTTTTT. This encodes CASSLQENFEKLFF.

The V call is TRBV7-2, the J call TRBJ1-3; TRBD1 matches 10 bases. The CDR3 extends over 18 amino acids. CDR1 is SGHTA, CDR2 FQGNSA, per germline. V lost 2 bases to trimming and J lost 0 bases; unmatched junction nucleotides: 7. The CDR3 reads CASSLWTGGFNSGNTIYF. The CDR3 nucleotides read TGTGCCAGCAGCTTATGGACAGGGGGTTTTAACTCTGGAAACACCATATATTTT.

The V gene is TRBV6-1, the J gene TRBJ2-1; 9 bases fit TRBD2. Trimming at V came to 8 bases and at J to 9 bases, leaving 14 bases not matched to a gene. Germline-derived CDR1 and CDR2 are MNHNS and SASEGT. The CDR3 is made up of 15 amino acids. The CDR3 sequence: CASREAAGGQFEQFF. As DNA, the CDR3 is TGTGCCAGCCGGGAGGCCGCGGGGGGGCAGTTTGAGCAGTTCTTC.

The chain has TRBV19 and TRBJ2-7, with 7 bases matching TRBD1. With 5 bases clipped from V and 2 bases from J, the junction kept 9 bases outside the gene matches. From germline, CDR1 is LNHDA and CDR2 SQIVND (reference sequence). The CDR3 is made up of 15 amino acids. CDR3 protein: CASSSIQGLAYEQYF. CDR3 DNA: TGTGCCAGTAGTTCAATACAGGGGCTAGCCTACGAGCAGTACTTC.

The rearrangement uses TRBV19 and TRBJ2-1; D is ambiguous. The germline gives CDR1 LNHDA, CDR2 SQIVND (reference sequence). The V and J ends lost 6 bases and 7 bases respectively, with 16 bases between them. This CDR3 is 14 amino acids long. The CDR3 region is CASSLGPPRNEQFF. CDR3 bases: TGTGCCAGTAGCCTAGGACCTCCGAGGAATGAGCAGTTCTTC.

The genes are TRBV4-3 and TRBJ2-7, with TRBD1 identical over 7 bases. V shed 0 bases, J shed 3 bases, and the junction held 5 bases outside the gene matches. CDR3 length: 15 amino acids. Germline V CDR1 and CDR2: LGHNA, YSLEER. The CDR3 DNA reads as TGCGCCAGCAGCCAAGAGGGGACAGACCTCTACGAGCAGTACTTC. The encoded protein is CASSQEGTDLYEQYF.

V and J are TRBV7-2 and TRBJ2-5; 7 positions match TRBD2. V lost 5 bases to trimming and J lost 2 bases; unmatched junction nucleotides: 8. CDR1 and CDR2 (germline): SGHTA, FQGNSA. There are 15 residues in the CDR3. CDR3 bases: TGTGCCAGCAGCAAATGGACTAGGCCACAAGAGACCCAGTACTTC. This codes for CASSKWTRPQETQYF.

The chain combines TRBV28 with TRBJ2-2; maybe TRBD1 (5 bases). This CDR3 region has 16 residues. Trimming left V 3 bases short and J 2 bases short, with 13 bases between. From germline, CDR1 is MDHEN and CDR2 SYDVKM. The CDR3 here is CASSFPGRANTGELFF. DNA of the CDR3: TGTGCCAGCAGTTTCCCGGGCAGGGCCAACACCGGGGAGCTGTTTTTT.

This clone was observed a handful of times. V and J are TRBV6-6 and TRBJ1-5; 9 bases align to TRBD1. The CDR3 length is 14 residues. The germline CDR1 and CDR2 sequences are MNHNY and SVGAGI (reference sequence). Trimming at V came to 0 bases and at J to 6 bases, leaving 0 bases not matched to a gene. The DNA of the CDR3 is TGTGCCAGCAGTTACTCGGGACAGGGTCAGCCCCAGCATTTT. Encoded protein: CASSYSGQGQPQHF.

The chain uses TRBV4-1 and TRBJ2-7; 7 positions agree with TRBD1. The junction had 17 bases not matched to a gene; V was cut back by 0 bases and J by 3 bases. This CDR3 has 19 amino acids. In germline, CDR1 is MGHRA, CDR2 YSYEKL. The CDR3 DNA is TGCGCCAGCAGCCAAGATCCTGGGGGCCGAGGGGACAGAAACTACGAGCAGTACTTC. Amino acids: CASSQDPGGRGDRNYEQYF.

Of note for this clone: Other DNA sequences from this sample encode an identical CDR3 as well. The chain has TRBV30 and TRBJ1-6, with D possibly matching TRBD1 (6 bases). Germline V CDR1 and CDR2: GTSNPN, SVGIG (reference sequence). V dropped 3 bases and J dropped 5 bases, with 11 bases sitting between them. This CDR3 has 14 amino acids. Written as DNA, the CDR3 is TGTGCCTGGAGCAGGGGCCAAGATAATTCACCCCTCCACTTT. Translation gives CAWSRGQDNSPLHF.

CDR3 protein: CASSVEDLTAANNSPLHF. The CDR3, as DNA: TGTGCCAGCAGCGTAGAAGATTTGACAGCGGCTAATAATTCACCCCTCCACTTT. The chain uses TRBV9 and TRBJ1-6; tentatively, D is TRBD1 (5 bases). Per the germline V gene, CDR1 is SGDLS and CDR2 is YYNGEE. Trimming pared 0 bases from V and 5 bases from J, leaving 18 bases between. The CDR3 is made up of 18 amino acids.